This T cell receptor (beta chain) was documented in a study of regulatory T cells in long-lasting Graves disease. Whole-study findings and limits: Peripheral blood, not thyroid tissue, was the sole material studied. There were preferences for TRBV28, TRBJ1-2 and TRBJ2-5 in persistent disease.

The CDR3 is 17 amino acids. With 1 base clipped from V and 7 bases from J, the junction kept 10 bases outside the gene matches. CDR1 is SGHVS, CDR2 FNYEAQ, per germline. For TCR beta, libraries came from iRepertoire HTBI primers and Arm-PCR of CDR3 regions. TCRdb reprocessed the multiplex PCR reads with MiXCR, giving one entry per CDR3 protein. Of 350,000 to 550,000 distinct CDR3 sequences listed, under 15% were seen once; the top ten hold about a sixth. As regards this clonotype: Its cognate antigen is unknown.

The time point here: newly diagnosed GD, antithyroid drugs for less than 3 months. After RNA was extracted from PBMCs, the TCR library was made from it. A further study also used this sample, focusing on T cells in Graves' hyperthyroidism and ophthalmopathy. That paper adds: When the TCR CDR3 underwent first-round RT-PCR, the HTBI primer set was used. The model foresaw ophthalmopathy a median around 6.4 months prior to onset.

Sample: peripheral blood mononuclear cells (PBMCs), taken at new diagnosis, from a patient treated with antithyroid drugs. This clonotype originated in a young woman with Graves disease. The rearrangement uses TRBV7-6 and TRBJ2-2; TRBD2 matches at 9 bases. The CDR3: CASSLVGGRASGGELFF. DNA for the CDR3: TGTGCCAGCAGCTTAGTCGGCGGGAGGGCCTCGGGCGGGGAGCTGTTTTTT.